The T cell receptor beta chain under discussion was sequenced for a study of CD8+ T cells in alopecia areata. The overall study: Tofacitinib therapy lasting 6 to 18 months was followed by 6 months off drug.

This sample's treatment: oral pan-JAK inhibitor, 5-10 mg twice daily. The study team obtained lesional scalp punch biopsies and peripheral blood from alopecia areata patients. RNA was extracted and reverse transcribed into cDNA as the sequencing template. Only in-frame clones appear in the TCRdb table, and some are missing; sequencing was by immunoSEQ multiplex PCR. Among 150,000 to 200,000 clones, 60% were seen once, and the ten largest hold over 0.9%. Looked up from germline, CDR1 is WSHSY and CDR2 is SAAADI. V lost 8 bases to trimming and J lost 4 bases, with 14 bases between them. This CDR3 has 13 residues.

Sequences were derived from CD4+ T cells sorted from blood, sampled at week 24, from a patient treated with tofacitinib. The J gene is TRBJ1-2, the V gene TRBV10-2, with D maybe TRBD1 (6 bases). The TCR was taken from a human donor with alopecia areata. CDR3 amino acids: CASGEGGGYGYTF. The CDR3 nucleotides read TGCGCCAGCGGAGAGGGGGGGGGCTATGGCTACACCTTC.